This T cell receptor (beta chain) comes out of a study of early T cells in non-severe SARS-CoV-2 infection. The CDR3 is made up of 12 amino acids. The germline V gene has CDR1 ENHRY and CDR2 SYGVKD. The V end lost 4 bases, the J end lost 8 bases, and 9 bases lay between the germline ends. MiXCR, run by TCRdb on the 5' RACE reads, gives a single entry per CDR3 protein. The sample contains nearly 95,000 distinct CDR3 sequences, roughly 17% of which appear only once. The sequencing here drew on whole blood, taken at baseline. The chain combines TRBV10-3 with TRBJ2-1, with unresolved D. This sequence originates from an adult who was a healthcare worker with PCR-confirmed SARS-CoV-2 infection or an uninfected control (not recorded which). The CDR3 protein is CAISAFEDEQFF. CDR3 sequence (DNA): TGTGCCATCAGTGCCTTTGAGGATGAGCAGTTCTTC.